This T cell receptor beta chain was identified during a study of identical twins. The CDR3 is made up of 15 amino acids. The germline V and J ends were trimmed by 1 base and 5 bases, with 11 bases remaining between them. Germline-derived CDR1 and CDR2 are SGHDN and FVKESK. TCRdb re-derived calls from the 5' RACE reads in MiXCR, one entry per CDR3 protein. The table lists around 1.7 million distinct CDR3 sequences, around 29% of them singletons. V gene TRBV14 combines with J gene TRBJ1-4; D uncertain. The material sequenced was cord blood. This clonotype originated in a newborn girl in good health. CDR3 region: CASSQGRSINEKLFF. The CDR3 nucleotides read TGTGCCAGCAGCCAAGGCCGTAGCATAAATGAAAAACTGTTTTTT.